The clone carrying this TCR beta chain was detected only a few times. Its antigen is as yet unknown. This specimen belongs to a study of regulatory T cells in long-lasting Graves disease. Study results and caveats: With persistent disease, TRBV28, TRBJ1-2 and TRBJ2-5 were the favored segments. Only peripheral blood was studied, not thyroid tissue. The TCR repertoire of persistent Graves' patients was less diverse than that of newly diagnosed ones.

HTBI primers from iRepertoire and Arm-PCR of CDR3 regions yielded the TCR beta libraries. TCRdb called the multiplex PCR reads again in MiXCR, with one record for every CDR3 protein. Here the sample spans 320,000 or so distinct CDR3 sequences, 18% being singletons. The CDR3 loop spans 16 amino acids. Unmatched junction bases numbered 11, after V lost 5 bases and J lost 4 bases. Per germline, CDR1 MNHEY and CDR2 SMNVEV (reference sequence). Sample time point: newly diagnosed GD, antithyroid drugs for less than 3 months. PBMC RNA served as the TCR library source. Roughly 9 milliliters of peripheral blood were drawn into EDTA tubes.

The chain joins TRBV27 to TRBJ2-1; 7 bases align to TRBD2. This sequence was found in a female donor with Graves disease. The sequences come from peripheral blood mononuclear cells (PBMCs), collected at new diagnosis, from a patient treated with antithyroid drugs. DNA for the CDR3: TGTGCCAGCAGTCCCCCAGAAGCGGGATCGTACAATGAGCAGTTCTTC. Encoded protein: CASSPPEAGSYNEQFF.